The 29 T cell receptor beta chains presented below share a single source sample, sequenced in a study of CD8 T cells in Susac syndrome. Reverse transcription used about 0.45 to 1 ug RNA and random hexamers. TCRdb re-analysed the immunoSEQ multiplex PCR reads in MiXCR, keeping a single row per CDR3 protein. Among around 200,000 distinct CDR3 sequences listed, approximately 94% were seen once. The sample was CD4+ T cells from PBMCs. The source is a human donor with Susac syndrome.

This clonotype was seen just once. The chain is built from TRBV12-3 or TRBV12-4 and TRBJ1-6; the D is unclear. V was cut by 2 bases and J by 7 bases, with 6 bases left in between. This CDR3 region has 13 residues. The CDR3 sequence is CASSLRRNSPLHF. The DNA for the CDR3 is TGTGCCAGCAGTTTAAGGCGGAATTCACCCCTCCACTTT.

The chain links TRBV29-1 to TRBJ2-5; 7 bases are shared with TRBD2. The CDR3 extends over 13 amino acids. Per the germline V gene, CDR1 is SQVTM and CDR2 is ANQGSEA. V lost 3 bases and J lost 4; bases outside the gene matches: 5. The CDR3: CSVEGGEGETQYF. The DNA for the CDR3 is TGCAGCGTTGAGGGTGGGGAGGGAGAGACCCAGTACTTC. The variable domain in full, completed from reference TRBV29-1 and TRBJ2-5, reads SAVISQKPSRDICQRGTSLTIQCQVDSQVTMMFWYRQQPGQSLTLIATANQGSEATYESGFVIDKFPISRPNLTFSTLTVSNMSPEDSSIYLCSVEGGEGETQYFGPGTRLLVL.

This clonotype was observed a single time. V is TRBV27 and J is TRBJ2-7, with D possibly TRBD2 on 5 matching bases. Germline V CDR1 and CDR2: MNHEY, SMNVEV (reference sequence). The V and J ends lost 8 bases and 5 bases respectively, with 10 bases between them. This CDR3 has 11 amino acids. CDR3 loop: CASSTGDEQYF. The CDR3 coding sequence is TGTGCCAGCTCGACCGGGGACGAGCAGTACTTC.

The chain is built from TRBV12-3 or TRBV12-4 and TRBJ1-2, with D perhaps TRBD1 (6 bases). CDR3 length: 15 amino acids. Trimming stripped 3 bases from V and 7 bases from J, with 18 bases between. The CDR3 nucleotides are TGTGCCAGCAGTTTGGACTCAGGGGTTGCGGGTGGCTACACCTTC. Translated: CASSLDSGVAGGYTF.

The CDR3 nucleotides read TGTGCCAGCAGTTACAGCAGGGTAAACTATGGCTACACCTTC. It yields the protein CASSYSRVNYGYTF. The V and J genes are TRBV6-5 and TRBJ1-2; D perhaps matches TRBD1 (5 bases). Germline V gene lookup returns CDR1 MNHEY and CDR2 SVGAGI. CDR3 length equals 14 residues. V lost 2 bases and J 2 bases, leaving 9 bases between the germline ends.

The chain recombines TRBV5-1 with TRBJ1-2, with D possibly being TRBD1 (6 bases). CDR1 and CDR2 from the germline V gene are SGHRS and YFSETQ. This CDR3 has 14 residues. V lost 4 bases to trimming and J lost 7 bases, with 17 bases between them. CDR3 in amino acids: CASSVTGTVGGYTF. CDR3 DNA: TGCGCCAGCAGCGTCACAGGGACCGTCGGTGGCTACACCTTC.

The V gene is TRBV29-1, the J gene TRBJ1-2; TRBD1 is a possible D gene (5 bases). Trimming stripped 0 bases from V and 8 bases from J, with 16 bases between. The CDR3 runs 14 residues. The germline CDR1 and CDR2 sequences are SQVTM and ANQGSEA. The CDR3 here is CSVEEEGFGEGYTF. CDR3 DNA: TGCAGCGTTGAAGAGGAGGGGTTCGGGGAGGGCTACACCTTC.

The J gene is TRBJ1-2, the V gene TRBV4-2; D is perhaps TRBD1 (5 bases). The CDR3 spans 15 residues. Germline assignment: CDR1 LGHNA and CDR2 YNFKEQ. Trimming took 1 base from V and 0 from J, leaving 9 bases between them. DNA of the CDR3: TGTGCCAGCAGCCAAGCGGGGGGAGCTAACTATGGCTACACCTTC. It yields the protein CASSQAGGANYGYTF.

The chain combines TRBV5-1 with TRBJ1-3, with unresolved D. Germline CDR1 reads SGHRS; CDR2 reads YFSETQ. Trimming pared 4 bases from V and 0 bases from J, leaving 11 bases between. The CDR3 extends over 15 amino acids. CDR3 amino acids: CASSQDGTSGNTIYF. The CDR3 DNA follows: TGCGCCAGCAGCCAGGACGGAACCTCTGGAAACACCATATATTTT.

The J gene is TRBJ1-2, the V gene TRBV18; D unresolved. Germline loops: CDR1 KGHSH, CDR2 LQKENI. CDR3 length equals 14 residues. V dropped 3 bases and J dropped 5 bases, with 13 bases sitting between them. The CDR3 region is CASSPVTDSYGYTF. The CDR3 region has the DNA TGTGCCAGCTCACCGGTGACGGACTCTTATGGCTACACCTTC.

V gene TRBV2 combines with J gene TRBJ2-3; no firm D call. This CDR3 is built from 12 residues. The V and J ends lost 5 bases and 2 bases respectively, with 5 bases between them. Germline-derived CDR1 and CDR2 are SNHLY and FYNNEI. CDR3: CASSYSTDTQYF. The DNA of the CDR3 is TGTGCCAGCAGTTATTCCACAGATACGCAGTATTTT.

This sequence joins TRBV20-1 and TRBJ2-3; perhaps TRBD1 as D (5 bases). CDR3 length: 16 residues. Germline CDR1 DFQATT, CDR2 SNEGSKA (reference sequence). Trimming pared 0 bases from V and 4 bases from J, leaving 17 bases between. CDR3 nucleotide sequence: TGCAGTGCTAGAGATCGCTACAGGACGGTCCCAGATACGCAGTATTTT. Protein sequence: CSARDRYRTVPDTQYF.

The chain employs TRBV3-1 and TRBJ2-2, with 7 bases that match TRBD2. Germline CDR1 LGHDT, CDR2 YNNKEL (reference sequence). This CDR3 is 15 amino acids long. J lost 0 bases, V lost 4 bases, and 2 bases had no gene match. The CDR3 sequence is CASSPGLANTGELFF. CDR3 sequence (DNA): TGTGCCAGCAGCCCAGGACTAGCGAACACCGGGGAGCTGTTTTTT.

The CDR3 nucleotides are TGTGCCAGCAGCTTAGGACTGCCCGTGGAGACCCAGTACTTC. Translating it yields CASSLGLPVETQYF. The chain links TRBV7-2 to TRBJ2-5, with unresolved D. Germline V CDR1 and CDR2: SGHTA, FQGNSA. This CDR3 contains 14 residues. V gave up 1 base and J gave up 5 bases, with 11 bases separating them.

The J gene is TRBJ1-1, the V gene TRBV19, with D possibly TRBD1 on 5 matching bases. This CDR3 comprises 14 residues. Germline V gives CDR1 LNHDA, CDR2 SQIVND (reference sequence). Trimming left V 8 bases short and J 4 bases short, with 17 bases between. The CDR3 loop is CASSPRGEVTEAFF. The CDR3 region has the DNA TGTGCCAGTTCCCCGAGGGGTGAGGTCACTGAAGCTTTCTTT. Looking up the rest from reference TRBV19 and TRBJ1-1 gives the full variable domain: DGGITQSPKYLFRKEGQNVTLSCEQNLNHDAMYWYRQDPGQGLRLIYYSQIVNDFQKGDIAEGYSVSREKKESFPLTVTSAQKNPTAFYLCASSPRGEVTEAFFGQGTRLTVV.

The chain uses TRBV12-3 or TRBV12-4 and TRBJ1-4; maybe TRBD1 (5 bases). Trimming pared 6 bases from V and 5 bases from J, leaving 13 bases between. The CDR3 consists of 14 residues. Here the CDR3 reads CASRRDRYNEKLFF. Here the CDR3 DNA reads TGTGCCAGCAGACGCGACAGATACAATGAAAAACTGTTTTTT.

DNA for the CDR3: TGTGCCAGCAGTCCCCGACTGGTCTACAATGAGCAGTTCTTC. It codes for CASSPRLVYNEQFF. The chain recombines TRBV12-3 or TRBV12-4 with TRBJ2-1; D unclear. V was trimmed by 5 bases and J by 3 bases, leaving 11 bases between them. The CDR3 spans 14 residues.

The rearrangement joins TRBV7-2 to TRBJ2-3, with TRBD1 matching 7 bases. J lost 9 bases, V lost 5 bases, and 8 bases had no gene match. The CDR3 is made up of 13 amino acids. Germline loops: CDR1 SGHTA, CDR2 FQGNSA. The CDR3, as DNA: TGTGCCAGCAGCCCAGGGGGACCCCGCACGCAGTATTTT. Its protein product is CASSPGGPRTQYF. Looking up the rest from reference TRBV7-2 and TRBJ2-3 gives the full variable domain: GAGVSQSPSNKVTEKGKDVELRCDPISGHTALYWYRQSLGQGLEFLIYFQGNSAPDKSGLPSDRFSAERTGGSVSTLTIQRTQQEDSAVYLCASSPGGPRTQYFGPGTRLTVL.

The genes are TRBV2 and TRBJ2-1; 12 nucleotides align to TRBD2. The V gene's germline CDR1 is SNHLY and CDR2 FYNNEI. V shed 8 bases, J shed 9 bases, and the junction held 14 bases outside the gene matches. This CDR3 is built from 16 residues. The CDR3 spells CASSTSGGQPSGEQFF. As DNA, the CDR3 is TGTGCCAGCTCGACTAGCGGGGGTCAACCGAGTGGTGAGCAGTTCTTC.

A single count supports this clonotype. This CDR3 is CASSEQGALFGETQYF. CDR3 nucleotide sequence: TGTGCCAGCAGTGAGCAGGGGGCCCTCTTCGGGGAGACCCAGTACTTC. The chain recombines TRBV2 with TRBJ2-5, with 8 positions matching TRBD1. The CDR3 consists of 16 residues. In germline, CDR1 is SNHLY, CDR2 FYNNEI. J lost 5 bases, V lost 3 bases, and 11 bases had no gene match.

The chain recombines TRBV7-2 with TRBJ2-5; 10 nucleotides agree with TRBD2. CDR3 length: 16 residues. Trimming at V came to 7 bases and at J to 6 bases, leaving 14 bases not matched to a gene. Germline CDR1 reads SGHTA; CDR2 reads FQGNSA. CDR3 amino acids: CASTPSGGPLRKTQYF. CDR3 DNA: TGTGCCAGCACACCTAGCGGGGGCCCGCTAAGGAAGACCCAGTACTTC.

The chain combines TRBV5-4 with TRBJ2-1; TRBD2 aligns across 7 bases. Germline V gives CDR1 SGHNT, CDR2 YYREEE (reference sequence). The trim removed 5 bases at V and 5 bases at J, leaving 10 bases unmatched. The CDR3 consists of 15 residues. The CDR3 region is CASSMGRGGNNEQFF. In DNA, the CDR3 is TGTGCCAGCAGTATGGGGAGGGGTGGGAACAATGAGCAGTTCTTC.

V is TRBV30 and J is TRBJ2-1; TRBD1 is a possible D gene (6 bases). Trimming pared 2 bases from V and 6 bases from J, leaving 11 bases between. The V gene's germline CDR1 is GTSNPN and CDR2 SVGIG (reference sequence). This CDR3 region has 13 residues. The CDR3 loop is CAWSTLGANEQFF. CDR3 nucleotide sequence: TGTGCCTGGAGTACTCTGGGGGCCAATGAGCAGTTCTTC.

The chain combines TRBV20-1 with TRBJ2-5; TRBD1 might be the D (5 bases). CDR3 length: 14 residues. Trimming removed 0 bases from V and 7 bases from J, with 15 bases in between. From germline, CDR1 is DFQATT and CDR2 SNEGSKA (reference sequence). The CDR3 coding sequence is TGCAGTGCTAGAGATGCAGGGCTCGGGCGGACCCAGTACTTC. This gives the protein CSARDAGLGRTQYF.

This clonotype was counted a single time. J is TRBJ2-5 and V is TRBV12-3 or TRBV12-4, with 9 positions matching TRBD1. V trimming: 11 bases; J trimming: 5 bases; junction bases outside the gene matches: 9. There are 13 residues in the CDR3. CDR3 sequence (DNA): TGTGCCGGCTCGACAGGGGGTTGGGAGACCCAGTACTTC. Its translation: CAGSTGGWETQYF.

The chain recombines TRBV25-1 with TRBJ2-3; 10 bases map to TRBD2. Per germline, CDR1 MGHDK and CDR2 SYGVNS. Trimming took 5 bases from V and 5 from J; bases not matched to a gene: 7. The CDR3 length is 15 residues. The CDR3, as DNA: TGTGCCAGCAGTACTACTAGCGGGGTTGGAGATACGCAGTATTTT. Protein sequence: CASSTTSGVGDTQYF.

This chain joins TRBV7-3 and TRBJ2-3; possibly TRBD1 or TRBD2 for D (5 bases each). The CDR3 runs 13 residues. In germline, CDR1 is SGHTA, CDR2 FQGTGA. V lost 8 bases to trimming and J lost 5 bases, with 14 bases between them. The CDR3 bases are TGTGCCAGCGCCTTCGGGGCTTTAGATACGCAGTATTTT. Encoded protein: CASAFGALDTQYF.

The CDR3 sequence is CASSRAVGETQYF. As DNA, the CDR3 is TGTGCCAGTAGTAGAGCGGTGGGAGAGACCCAGTACTTC. The chain carries TRBV19 and TRBJ2-5, with D possibly matching TRBD2 (5 bases). Trimming left V 4 bases short and J 4 bases short, with 10 bases between. The CDR3 totals 13 residues. Per the germline V gene, CDR1 is LNHDA and CDR2 is SQIVND (reference sequence).

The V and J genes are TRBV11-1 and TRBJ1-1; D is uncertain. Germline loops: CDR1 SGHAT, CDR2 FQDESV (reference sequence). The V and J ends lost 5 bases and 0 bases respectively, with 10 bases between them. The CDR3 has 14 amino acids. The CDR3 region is CASSQGTMNTEAFF. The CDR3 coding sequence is TGTGCCAGCAGCCAAGGAACGATGAACACTGAAGCTTTCTTT.